The clone carrying this T cell receptor beta chain was seen just once. Its antigen is not known. Primers: 60 Vbeta forward and 13 Jbeta reverse. Produced via immunoSEQ multiplex PCR; TCRdb's table is partial and in-frame only. Seen here are 130,000 or so clones, 65% to 80% observed once, and the top ten hold roughly 1.5%. The CDR3 runs to 15 residues. Germline trimming cut 7 bases from V and 2 bases from J; bases unmatched to any gene: 9. Germline values: CDR1 MNHEY, CDR2 SVGAGI. This entry comes from a study of cytomegalovirus exposure and HLA in healthy donors. Across the study: In an earlier analysis, some 110 million unique TCR beta sequences were found from 150 million to 200 million T cells. General study points: Cytomegalovirus-associated TCR beta chains were listed, numbering over 150. Compared with the roughly 700-donor mean, an Asian-associated ancestry cluster reportedly had fewer N-insertions, according to a later analysis. A prior analysis recorded that most TCR beta V segments were productive about 87% or about 30% of the time.

The TCR was taken from a woman between 18 and 29 years old in good health and CMV-seronegative. The sequencing input was PBMCs. The chain uses TRBV6-5 and TRBJ1-2, with 8 bases fitting TRBD1. The CDR3 here is CASTRTGRLNYGYTF. The CDR3 region has the DNA TGTGCCAGCACCCGGACAGGGAGGTTGAACTATGGCTACACCTTC.